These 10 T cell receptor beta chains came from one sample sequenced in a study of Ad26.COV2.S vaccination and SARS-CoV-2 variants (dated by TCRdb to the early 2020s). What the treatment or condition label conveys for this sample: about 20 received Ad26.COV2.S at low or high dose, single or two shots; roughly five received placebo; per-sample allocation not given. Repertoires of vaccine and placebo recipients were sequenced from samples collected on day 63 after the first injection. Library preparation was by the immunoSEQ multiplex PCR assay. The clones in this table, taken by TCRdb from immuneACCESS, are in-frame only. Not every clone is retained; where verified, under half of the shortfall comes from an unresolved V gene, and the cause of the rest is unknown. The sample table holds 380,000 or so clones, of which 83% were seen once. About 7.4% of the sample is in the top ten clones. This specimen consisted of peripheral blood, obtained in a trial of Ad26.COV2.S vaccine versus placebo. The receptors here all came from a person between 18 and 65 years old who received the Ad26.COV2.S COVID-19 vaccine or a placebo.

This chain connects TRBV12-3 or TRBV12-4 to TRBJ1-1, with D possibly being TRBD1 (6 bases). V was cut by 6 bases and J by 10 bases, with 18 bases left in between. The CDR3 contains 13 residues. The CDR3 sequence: CASRPGRGRGAFF. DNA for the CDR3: TGTGCCAGCAGACCCGGCCGGGGGCGAGGAGCTTTCTTT.

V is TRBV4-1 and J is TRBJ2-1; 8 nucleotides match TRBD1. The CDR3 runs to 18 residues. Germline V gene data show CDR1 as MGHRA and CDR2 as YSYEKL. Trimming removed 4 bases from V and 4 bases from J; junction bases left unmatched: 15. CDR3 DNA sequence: TGCGCCAGCAGCCGGTTGGGCGGTTCCGGGACAGGATACAATGAGCAGTTCTTC. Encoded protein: CASSRLGGSGTGYNEQFF.

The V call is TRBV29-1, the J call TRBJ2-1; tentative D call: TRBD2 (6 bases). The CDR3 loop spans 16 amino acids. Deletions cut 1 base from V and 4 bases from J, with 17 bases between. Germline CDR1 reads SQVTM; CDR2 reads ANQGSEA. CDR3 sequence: CSVEVSWGEKYNEQFF. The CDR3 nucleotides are TGCAGCGTTGAAGTCTCCTGGGGGGAGAAGTACAATGAGCAGTTCTTC.

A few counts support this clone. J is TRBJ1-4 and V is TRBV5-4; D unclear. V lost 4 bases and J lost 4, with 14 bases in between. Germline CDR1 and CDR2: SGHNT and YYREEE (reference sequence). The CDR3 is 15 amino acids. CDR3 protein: CASSPRAGSNEKLFF. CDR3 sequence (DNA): TGTGCCAGCAGCCCCCGGGCAGGTAGTAATGAAAAACTGTTTTTT.

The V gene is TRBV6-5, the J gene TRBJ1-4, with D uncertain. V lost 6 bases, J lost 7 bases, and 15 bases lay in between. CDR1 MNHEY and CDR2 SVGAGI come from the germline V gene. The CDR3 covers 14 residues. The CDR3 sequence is CASSGLREGEKLFF. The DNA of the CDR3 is TGTGCCAGCAGCGGATTAAGGGAGGGTGAAAAACTGTTTTTT.

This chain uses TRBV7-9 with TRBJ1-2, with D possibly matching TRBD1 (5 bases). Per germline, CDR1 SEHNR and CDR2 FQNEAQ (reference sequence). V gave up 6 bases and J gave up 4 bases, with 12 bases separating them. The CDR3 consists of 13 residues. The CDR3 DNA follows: TGTGCCAGCAGGTCAGACGGGACCTATGGCTACACCTTC. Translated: CASRSDGTYGYTF.

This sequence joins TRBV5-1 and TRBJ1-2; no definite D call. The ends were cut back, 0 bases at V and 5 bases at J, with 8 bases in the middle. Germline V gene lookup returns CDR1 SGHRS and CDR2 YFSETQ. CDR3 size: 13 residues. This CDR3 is CASSLVEGYGYTF. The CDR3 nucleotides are TGCGCCAGCAGCTTGGTGGAAGGATATGGCTACACCTTC.

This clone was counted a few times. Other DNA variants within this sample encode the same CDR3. CDR3 sequence reads: CASSLRNTGELFF. Here the CDR3 DNA reads TGTGCCAGCAGCTTAAGGAACACCGGGGAGCTGTTTTTT. The gene calls are TRBV7-9 and TRBJ2-2; D gene uncertain. Germline CDR1 SEHNR, CDR2 FQNEAQ (reference sequence). The length of the CDR3 is 13 residues. Trimming shortened V by 2 bases and J by 1 base, and 2 bases separated the two germline ends.

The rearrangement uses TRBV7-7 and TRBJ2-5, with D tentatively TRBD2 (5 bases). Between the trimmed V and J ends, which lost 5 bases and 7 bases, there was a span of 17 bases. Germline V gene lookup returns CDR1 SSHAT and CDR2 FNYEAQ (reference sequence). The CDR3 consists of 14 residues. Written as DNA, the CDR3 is TGTGCCAGCAGCACTACTTGGACTGCGGGGACCCAGTACTTC. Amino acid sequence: CASSTTWTAGTQYF.

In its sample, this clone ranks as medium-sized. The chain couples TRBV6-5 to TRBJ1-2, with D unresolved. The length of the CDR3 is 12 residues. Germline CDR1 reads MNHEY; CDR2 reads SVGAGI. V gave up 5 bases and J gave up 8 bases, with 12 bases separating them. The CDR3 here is CASSHLNGGYTF. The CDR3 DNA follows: TGTGCCAGCAGTCACTTGAACGGAGGCTACACCTTC.